The clone carrying this TCR beta chain has ten or more counts. Antigen specificity is unknown. Those patients with uncontrolled infection, other autoimmune disease, pregnancy or lactation were excluded. Clinical symptoms, serum thyroxine and TRAb, thyroid ultrasound and orbital computed tomography were used for the diagnoses. The sample originates from a study of T cells in Graves' hyperthyroidism and ophthalmopathy. Study background: Before any treatment, at initial diagnosis, peripheral blood was collected. Study-wide points: Progression to ophthalmopathy was predicted a median of 6.5 months early.

The germline CDR1 and CDR2 sequences are MDHEN and SYDVKM. The CDR3 contains 14 residues. Trimming removed 6 bases from V and 4 bases from J, with 15 bases in between. Template material for amplifying TCR beta CDR3 regions consisted of RNA transcripts. First-round RT-PCR with HTBI primers amplified the TCR CDR3 region. TCRdb re-derived calls from the multiplex PCR reads in MiXCR, one entry per CDR3 protein. The profile shows about 270,000 distinct CDR3 sequences, roughly 20% of them singletons. This chain connects TRBV28 to TRBJ1-2; D is perhaps TRBD1 (6 bases). The TCR originated in a man younger than 40 with Graves' ophthalmopathy. The sequenced material came from blood. The CDR3 nucleotides read TGTGCCAGCAGCCGCCGCCGGGGGGCCTATGGCTACACCTTC. Amino acids: CASSRRRGAYGYTF.